This T cell receptor beta chain comes out of a study of blood T cell repertoires in COVID-19. At the level of the study: Italy, Spain and the United States were the sources of the convalescent and acute COVID-19 samples.

Original data processing: Cell counts per sample came from amplifying reference gene primers. Using immunoSEQ multiplex PCR, the repertoire was profiled, and TCRdb retains in-frame clones only, with some absent. V and J calls and clone size are as listed in that table; D and trimming were resolved from the DNA. The sample consists of under 350,000 clones, 65% to 90% of them appearing once. This clone was counted a few times. Germline-derived CDR1 and CDR2 are ENHRY and SYGVKD. This CDR3 has 14 residues. With 0 bases removed from V and 7 bases from J, the gap between germline ends came to 12 bases. The study assigned cohorts using participant-reported clinical history.

This TCR was sampled from a woman aged 40 to 49 with acute COVID-19. The specimen sequenced was PBMCs or T cells enriched from blood (not recorded which). The J gene is TRBJ1-1, the V gene TRBV10-3; the D gene is possibly TRBD1 (6 bases). The CDR3 nucleotides read TGTGCCATCAGTGAGTCCTGGACAGCCTTTGAAGCTTTCTTT. This translates into CAISESWTAFEAFF.